The next 16 T cell receptor beta chains were all read from a single sample in a study of chronic HIV infection and antiretroviral therapy. MiXCR was run by TCRdb on the 5' RACE reads, yielding one entry per CDR3 protein. The repertoire holds tens of thousands of distinct CDR3 sequences, with 8% to 10% as singletons. Sequenced material: peripheral blood. These receptors all come from an adult who had HIV and had not received antiretroviral therapy, or was an uninfected healthy control (not recorded which).

This clonotype came up many times. This rearrangement joins TRBV28 to TRBJ1-2; TRBD1 is a possible D gene (5 bases). Germline CDR1 is MDHEN and CDR2 is SYDVKM. This CDR3 has 15 residues. V lost 7 bases, J lost 3 bases, and 18 bases lay in between. The CDR3, as DNA: TGTGCCAGCACTCCTCCCTTAGGGGCCTACTATGGCTACACCTTC. It encodes CASTPPLGAYYGYTF.

In this sample, this clonotype turned up a few times. The CDR3 is CSARDDSNGYTF. In nucleotides, the CDR3 is TGCAGTGCTAGAGATGACAGTAATGGCTACACCTTC. The rearrangement uses TRBV20-1 and TRBJ1-2, with a possible D match to TRBD1 (5 bases). V was clipped by 0 bases and J by 6 bases, with 8 bases between them. The CDR3 length is 12 residues. Germline V gene lookup returns CDR1 DFQATT and CDR2 SNEGSKA (reference sequence).

This clonotype came up a few times. The rearrangement uses TRBV9 and TRBJ2-1; the match to TRBD2 covers 9 bases. This CDR3 has 14 residues. The V gene end was trimmed by 4 bases and the J gene end by 8 bases; junction bases not matched to a gene: 7. Germline CDR1 and CDR2: SGDLS and YYNGEE. DNA of the CDR3: TGTGCCAGCAGCACCGGGACTAGCTTCCATGAGCAGTTCTTC. This encodes CASSTGTSFHEQFF.

This chain links TRBV2 with TRBJ1-4; D may be TRBD1 (5 bases). Germline CDR1 reads SNHLY; CDR2 reads FYNNEI. This CDR3 region has 16 residues. Trimming removed 6 bases from V and 5 bases from J, with 19 bases in between. The CDR3 sequence: CASREAGSLLNEKLFF. CDR3 bases: TGTGCCAGCAGGGAGGCAGGGTCCCTCCTAAATGAAAAACTGTTTTTT. The full variable domain, rest sourced from reference TRBV2 and TRBJ1-4, is EPEVTQTPSHQVTQMGQEVILRCVPISNHLYFYWYRQILGQKVEFLVSFYNNEISEKSEIFDDQFSVERPDGSNFTLKIRSTKLEDSAMYFCASREAGSLLNEKLFFGSGTQLSVL.

The chain has TRBV6-2 or TRBV6-3 and TRBJ1-1; D unclear. Germline V lookup: CDR1 MNHEY, CDR2 SVGEGT. V was pared by 2 bases and J by 5 bases, with 9 bases between. The CDR3 sequence is 13 residues long. The DNA for the CDR3 is TGTGCCAGCAGTTACCGGGTGGGGACTGAAGCTTTCTTT. It is translated as CASSYRVGTEAFF.

The table lists this clonotype with many counts. The chain carries TRBV5-1 and TRBJ2-3; D perhaps matches TRBD2 (7 bases). Trimming removed 1 base at V and 2 bases at J, with 11 bases between. Germline CDR1 and CDR2: SGHRS and YFSETQ. The CDR3 length is 15 residues. CDR3 protein: CASSLTGRATDTQYF. For the CDR3, the DNA is TGCGCCAGCAGCTTGACAGGGAGGGCCACAGATACGCAGTATTTT.

A note on this clonotype: One end of the junction is discordant with germline, which a read error may explain. V gene TRBV28 combines with J gene TRBJ1-1, with D maybe TRBD1 (6 bases). Germline V gene data show CDR1 as MDHEN and CDR2 as SYDVKM. This CDR3 spans 13 amino acids. CDR3 nucleotide sequence: TGTGCCGGGGGGGGGGCGTCTGACACTGAAACTTTCTTT. Amino acids: CAGGGASDTETFF.

This clonotype was recorded many times. This sequence joins TRBV29-1 and TRBJ2-1, with D unresolved. V lost 8 bases and J 7 bases, leaving 18 bases between the germline ends. The CDR3 length is 13 residues. Germline assignment: CDR1 SQVTM and CDR2 ANQGSEA. The CDR3 region has the DNA TGCAGCATTCGACATTGGACGAGGAATGAGCAGTTCTTC. It specifies CSIRHWTRNEQFF.

This clonotype has ten or more counts. This rearrangement joins TRBV28 to TRBJ2-1, with TRBD1 as a possible D gene (5 bases). CDR3 length: 12 residues. From germline, CDR1 is MDHEN and CDR2 SYDVKM. V was clipped by 6 bases and J by 2 bases, with 5 bases between them. The CDR3 nucleotides are TGTGCCAGCAGCAGGGCCTACAATGAGCAGTTCTTC. Encoded protein: CASSRAYNEQFF. Full variable domain (rest looked up from reference TRBV28 and TRBJ2-1): DVKVTQSSRYLVKRTGEKVFLECVQDMDHENMFWYRQDPGLGLRLIYFSYDVKMKEKGDIPEGYSVSREKKERFSLILESASTNQTSMYLCASSRAYNEQFFGPGTRLTVL.

Concerning this clonotype itself: This may be a read error, as it is one base from a much larger clone. The gene calls are TRBV10-3 and TRBJ1-1, with 7 bases identical to TRBD1. Germline CDR1 reads ENHRY; CDR2 reads SYGVKD. This CDR3 is 14 amino acids long. In DNA form, the CDR3 reads TGTGCCATCAGTGATCGGGACAGAGACACTGAAACTTTCTTT. Translating gives CAISDRDRDTETFF.

Concerning this clonotype: This may arise from a read error, as a much more abundant clone is one base away. This chain links TRBV9 with TRBJ2-7; D is tentatively TRBD1 or TRBD2 (5 bases each). The CDR3 runs 15 residues. Germline V gene data show CDR1 as SGDLS and CDR2 as YYNGEE. The CDR3 region is CASSATGRLIDEQNF. Here the CDR3 DNA reads TGTGCCAGCAGCGCCACGGGACGCCTGATCGACGAGCAGAACTTC.

The V and J genes are TRBV10-3 and TRBJ2-7; D gene ambiguous. The germline V and J ends were trimmed by 4 bases and 4 bases, with 5 bases remaining between them. Germline lookup yields CDR1 ENHRY and CDR2 SYGVKD. The CDR3 sequence is 11 residues long. This CDR3 is CAISGAYEQYF. The CDR3 bases are TGTGCCATCAGTGGGGCTTACGAGCAGTACTTC.

The chain is built from TRBV28 and TRBJ2-6, with 9 bases aligning to TRBD1. The CDR3 has 17 amino acids. Germline trimming cut 2 bases from V and 0 bases from J; bases unmatched to any gene: 2. Germline V gives CDR1 MDHEN, CDR2 SYDVKM. The CDR3 nucleotides are TGTGCCAGCAGTTTAAGGGGACAGGGCTCTGGGGCCAACGTCCTGACTTTC. Protein sequence: CASSLRGQGSGANVLTF.

This clonotype appeared many times. The V gene is TRBV4-2, the J gene TRBJ2-1; D uncertain. The CDR3 length is 17 residues. Germline lookup yields CDR1 LGHNA and CDR2 YNFKEQ. V lost 1 base and J lost 5, with 18 bases in between. The CDR3 protein is CASSQVHSVRANNEQFF. The CDR3 region has the DNA TGTGCCAGCAGCCAAGTCCATTCAGTTAGGGCAAACAATGAGCAGTTCTTC.

This chain links TRBV7-2 with TRBJ1-1; 7 bases are a match to TRBD1. The length of the CDR3 is 16 residues. The junction had 10 bases not matched to a gene; V was cut back by 3 bases and J by 3 bases. CDR1 is SGHTA, CDR2 FQGNSA, per germline. The CDR3 loop reads CASSLISRGLDTEAFF. The DNA for the CDR3 is TGTGCCAGCAGCTTGATCTCTAGGGGGCTGGACACTGAAGCTTTCTTT.

This clonotype was recorded a few times. The chain uses TRBV6-1 and TRBJ1-1, with TRBD1 as a possible D gene (6 bases). V dropped 3 bases and J dropped 7 bases, with 12 bases sitting between them. This CDR3 spans 13 amino acids. Germline CDR1 reads MNHNS; CDR2 reads SASEGT. The CDR3 sequence is CASSEIADSEAFF. The CDR3 DNA reads as TGTGCCAGCAGTGAGATTGCGGACAGTGAAGCTTTCTTT.